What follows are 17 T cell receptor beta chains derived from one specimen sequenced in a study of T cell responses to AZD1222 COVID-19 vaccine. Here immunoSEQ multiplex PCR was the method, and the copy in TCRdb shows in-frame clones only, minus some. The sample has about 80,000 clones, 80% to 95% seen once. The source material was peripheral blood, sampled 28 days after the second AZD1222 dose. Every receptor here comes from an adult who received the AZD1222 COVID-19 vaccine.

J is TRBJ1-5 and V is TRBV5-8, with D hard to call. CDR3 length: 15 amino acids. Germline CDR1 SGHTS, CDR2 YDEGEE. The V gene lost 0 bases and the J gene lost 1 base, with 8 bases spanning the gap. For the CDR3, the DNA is TGTGCCAGCAGCTTGGCTGACATGAGCAATCAGCCCCAGCATTTT. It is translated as CASSLADMSNQPQHF.

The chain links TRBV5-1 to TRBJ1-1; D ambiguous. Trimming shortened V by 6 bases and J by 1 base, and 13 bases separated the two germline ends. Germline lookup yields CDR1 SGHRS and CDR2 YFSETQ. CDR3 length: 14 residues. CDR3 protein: CASTAAWGNTEAFF. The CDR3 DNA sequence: TGCGCCAGCACGGCAGCATGGGGGAACACTGAAGCTTTCTTT.

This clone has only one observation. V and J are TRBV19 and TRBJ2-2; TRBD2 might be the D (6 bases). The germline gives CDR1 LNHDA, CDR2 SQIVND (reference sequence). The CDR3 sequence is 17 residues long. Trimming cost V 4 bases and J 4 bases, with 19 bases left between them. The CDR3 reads CASSTFSGPPGTGELFF. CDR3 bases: TGTGCCAGTAGTACCTTTAGCGGACCACCGGGCACCGGGGAGCTGTTTTTT.

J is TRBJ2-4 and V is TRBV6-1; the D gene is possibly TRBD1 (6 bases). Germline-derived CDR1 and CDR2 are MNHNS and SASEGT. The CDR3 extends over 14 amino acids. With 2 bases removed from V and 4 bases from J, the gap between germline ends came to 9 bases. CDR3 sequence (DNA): TGTGCCAGCAGTGAATGGGGGCAAAAAAACATTCAGTACTTC. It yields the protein CASSEWGQKNIQYF.

The CDR3 loop reads CASSRVLSSYNSPLHF. CDR3 sequence (DNA): TGTGCCAGCAGCCGGGTACTGAGCTCCTATAATTCACCCCTCCACTTT. The chain employs TRBV7-8 and TRBJ1-6, with no clear D. Per germline, CDR1 SGHVS and CDR2 FQNEAQ. With 5 bases removed from V and 0 bases from J, the gap between germline ends came to 11 bases. CDR3 length equals 16 residues.

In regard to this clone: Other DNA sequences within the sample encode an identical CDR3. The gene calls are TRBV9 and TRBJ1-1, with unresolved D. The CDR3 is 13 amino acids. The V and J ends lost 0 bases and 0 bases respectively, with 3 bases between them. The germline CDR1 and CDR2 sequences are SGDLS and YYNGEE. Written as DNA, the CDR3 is TGTGCCAGCAGCGTAGCTCTGAACACTGAAGCTTTCTTT. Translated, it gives CASSVALNTEAFF.

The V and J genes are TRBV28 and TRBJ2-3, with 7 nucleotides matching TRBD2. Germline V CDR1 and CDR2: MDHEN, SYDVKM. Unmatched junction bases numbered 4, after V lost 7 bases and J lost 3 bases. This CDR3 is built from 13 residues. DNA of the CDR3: TGTGCCAGCAAGGGCGGGAGTACAGATACGCAGTATTTT. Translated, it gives CASKGGSTDTQYF.

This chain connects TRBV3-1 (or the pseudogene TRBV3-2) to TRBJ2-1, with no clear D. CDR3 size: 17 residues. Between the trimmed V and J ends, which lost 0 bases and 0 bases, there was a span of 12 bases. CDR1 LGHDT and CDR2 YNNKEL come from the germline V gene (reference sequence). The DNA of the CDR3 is TGTGCCAGCAGCCAAGATCTCTATTCGGGCTCCTACAATGAGCAGTTCTTC. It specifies CASSQDLYSGSYNEQFF.

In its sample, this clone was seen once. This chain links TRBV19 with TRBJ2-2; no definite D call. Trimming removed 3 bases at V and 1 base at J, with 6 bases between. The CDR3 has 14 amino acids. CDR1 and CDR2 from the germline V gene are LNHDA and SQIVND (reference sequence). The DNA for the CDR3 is TGTGCCAGTAGTATTTTCGAGAACACCGGGGAGCTGTTTTTT. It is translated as CASSIFENTGELFF.

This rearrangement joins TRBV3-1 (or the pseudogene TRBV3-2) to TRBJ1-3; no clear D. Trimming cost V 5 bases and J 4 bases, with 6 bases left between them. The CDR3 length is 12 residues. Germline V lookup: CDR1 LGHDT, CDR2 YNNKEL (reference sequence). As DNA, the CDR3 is TGTGCCAGCAGCTCCCAAGGAAACACCATATATTTT. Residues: CASSSQGNTIYF.

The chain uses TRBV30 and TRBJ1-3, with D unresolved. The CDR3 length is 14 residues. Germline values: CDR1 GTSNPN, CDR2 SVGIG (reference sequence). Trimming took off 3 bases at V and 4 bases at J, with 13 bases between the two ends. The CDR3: CAWREGSVGNTIYF. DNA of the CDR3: TGTGCCTGGAGGGAGGGCTCCGTGGGAAACACCATATATTTT.

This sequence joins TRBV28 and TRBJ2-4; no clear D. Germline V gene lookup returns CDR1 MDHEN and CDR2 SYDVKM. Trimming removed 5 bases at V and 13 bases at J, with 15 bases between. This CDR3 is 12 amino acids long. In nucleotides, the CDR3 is TGTGCCAGCAGTAAAATGAGACCCGACCAGTACTTC. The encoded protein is CASSKMRPDQYF.

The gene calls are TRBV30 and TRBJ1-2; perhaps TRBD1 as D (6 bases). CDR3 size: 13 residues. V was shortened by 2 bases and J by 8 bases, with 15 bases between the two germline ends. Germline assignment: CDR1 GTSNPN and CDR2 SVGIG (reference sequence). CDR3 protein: CAWSSYRTEGYTF. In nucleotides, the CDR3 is TGTGCCTGGAGTAGTTACCGGACAGAGGGCTACACCTTC.

In DNA form, the CDR3 reads TGTGCCAGCAAAAGCGGGAGGAGCTCCTACAATGAGCAGTTCTTC. Translated, it gives CASKSGRSSYNEQFF. V and J are TRBV27 and TRBJ2-1; 9 positions agree with TRBD2. Germline V gives CDR1 MNHEY, CDR2 SMNVEV (reference sequence). The CDR3 has 15 amino acids. J lost 0 bases, V lost 7 bases, and 4 bases had no gene match.

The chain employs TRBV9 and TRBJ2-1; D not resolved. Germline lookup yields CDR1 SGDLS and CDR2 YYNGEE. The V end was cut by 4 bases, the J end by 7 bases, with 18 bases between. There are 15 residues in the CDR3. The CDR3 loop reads CASSPIVGLPNEQFF. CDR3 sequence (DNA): TGTGCCAGCAGCCCCATAGTCGGCCTCCCGAATGAGCAGTTCTTC.

The CDR3 is CASSQPTEGNYEQYF. For the CDR3, the DNA is TGTGCCAGCAGCCAACCGACGGAGGGAAACTACGAGCAGTACTTC. The chain uses TRBV3-1 (or the pseudogene TRBV3-2) and TRBJ2-7; D may be TRBD2 (6 bases). The length of the CDR3 is 15 residues. CDR1 LGHDT and CDR2 YNNKEL come from the germline V gene (reference sequence). With 2 bases removed from V and 3 bases from J, the gap between germline ends came to 14 bases.

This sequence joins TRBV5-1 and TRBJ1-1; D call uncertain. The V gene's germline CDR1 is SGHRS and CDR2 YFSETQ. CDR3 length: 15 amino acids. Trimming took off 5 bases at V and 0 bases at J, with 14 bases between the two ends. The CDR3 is CASRFASGLNTEAFF. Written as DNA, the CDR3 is TGCGCCAGCAGGTTTGCCTCAGGCTTGAACACTGAAGCTTTCTTT. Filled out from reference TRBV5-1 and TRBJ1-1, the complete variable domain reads KAGVTQTPRYLIKTRGQQVTLSCSPISGHRSVSWYQQTPGQGLQFLFEYFSETQRNKGNFPGRFSGRQFSNSRSEMNVSTLELGDSALYLCASRFASGLNTEAFFGQGTRLTVV.